The source of this T cell receptor (beta chain) is a study of T cell clusters in autoimmune cytopenias. One tube held mixed TRB-A and TRB-B primer pools for touch-down PCR. With the multiplex PCR reads reprocessed, TCRdb shows one record per CDR3 protein and no DNA. Its table lists 2,000 to 2,500 distinct CDR3 sequences. Approximately 36,000 genome equivalents of blood DNA were amplified for TRB. Study-wide results and limits: Primary autoimmune cytopenia patients appeared to lack physiological T cell clusters present in healthy donors. Exclusive TRB clusters were about 2.8-fold more numerous in healthy donors than in active autoimmune hepatitis. No experiment has yet validated the function of the T cell clusters defined in silico.

CDR1 is SGHNT, CDR2 YYREEE, per germline (reference sequence). The CDR3 is made up of 16 amino acids. As concerns this clonotype: Its cognate antigen is unknown.

The TCR was taken from a human donor with an autoimmune cytopenia or autoimmune hepatitis (not recorded which). Sample: peripheral blood. V gene TRBV5-4 combines with J gene TRBJ2-5; checking the TCRdb D call of TRBD2 is not possible without DNA. The CDR3 sequence: CASSPSGGASGETQYF.